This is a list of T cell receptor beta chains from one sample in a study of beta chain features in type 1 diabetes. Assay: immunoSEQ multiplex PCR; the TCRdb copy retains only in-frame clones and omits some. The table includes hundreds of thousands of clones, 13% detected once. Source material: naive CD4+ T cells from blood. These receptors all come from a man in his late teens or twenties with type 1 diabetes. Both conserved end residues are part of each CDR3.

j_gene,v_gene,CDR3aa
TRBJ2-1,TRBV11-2,CASRKGQGPYNEQFF
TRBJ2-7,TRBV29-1,CSVDTGVRPF
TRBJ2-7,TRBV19,CASSPQGYEQYF
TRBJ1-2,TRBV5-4,CASSPSGYPGGYTF
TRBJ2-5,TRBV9,CASSPRGLAGGQYQETQYF
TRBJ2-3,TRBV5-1,CASSPGQGTDTQYF
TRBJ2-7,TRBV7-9,CASSSVGEFYEQYF
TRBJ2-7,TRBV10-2,CASTSGNEQYF
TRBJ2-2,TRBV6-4,CASSVGTANTGELFF
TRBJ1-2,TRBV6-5,CASSYADTSYYGYTF
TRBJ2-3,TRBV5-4,CASSSGPDTDTQYF
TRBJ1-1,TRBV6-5,CASSPTGLNTEAFF
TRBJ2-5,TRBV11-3,CASSNNAGRGQYF
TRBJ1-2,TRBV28,CASSSHVEDYGYTF
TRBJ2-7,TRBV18,CASSPASSSYEQYF
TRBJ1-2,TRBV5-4,CASSSGPQANYGYTF
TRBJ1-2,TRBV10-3,CAISDQDRSYGYTF
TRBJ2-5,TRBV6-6,CASSEFKTQYF
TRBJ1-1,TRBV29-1,CSVVRGTVEAFF
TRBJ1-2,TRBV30,CAWSVRFVPRNPSNYGYTF
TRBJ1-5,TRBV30,CAWSDPRGGEQPQHF
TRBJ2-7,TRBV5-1,CASSYEQYF
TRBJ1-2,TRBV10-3,CATTGNYGYTF
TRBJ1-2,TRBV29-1,CSVEEIDGAGAHGYTF
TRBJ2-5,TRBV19,CASSAWDSSKETQYF
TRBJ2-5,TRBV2,CASNDRVSQETQYF
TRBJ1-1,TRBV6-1,CASSGNTGGDLDAFF
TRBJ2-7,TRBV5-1,CASSLRETYEQYF
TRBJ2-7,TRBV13,CASGSTSGSYEQYF
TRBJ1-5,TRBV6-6,CATASNQPQHF
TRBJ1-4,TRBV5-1,CASSSAYDGENEKLFF
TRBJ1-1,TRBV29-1,CSVAGRLNTEAFF
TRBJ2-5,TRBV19,CASSTLQLPGETQYF
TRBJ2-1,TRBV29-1,CSVKGLAGDSSYNEQFF
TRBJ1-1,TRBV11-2,CASSSQGDTEAFF
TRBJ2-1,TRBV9,CASSVPGGQGNEQFF
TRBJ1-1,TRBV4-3,CASSQETDYTEAFF
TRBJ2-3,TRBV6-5,CASSYSAGGQDTQYF
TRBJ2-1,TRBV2,CASSYTSAGMGEQFF
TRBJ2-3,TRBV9,CASSVSADTQYF
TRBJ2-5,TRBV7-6,CASSPQGETQYF
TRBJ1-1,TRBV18,CASQALSDTEAFF
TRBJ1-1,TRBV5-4,CASSPGGTIDTEAFF
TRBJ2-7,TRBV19,CASTDAADEQYF
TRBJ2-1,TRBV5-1,CASSLRDEQFF
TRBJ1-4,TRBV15,CATSPASEKLFF
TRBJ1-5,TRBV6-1,CATRWGANQPQHF